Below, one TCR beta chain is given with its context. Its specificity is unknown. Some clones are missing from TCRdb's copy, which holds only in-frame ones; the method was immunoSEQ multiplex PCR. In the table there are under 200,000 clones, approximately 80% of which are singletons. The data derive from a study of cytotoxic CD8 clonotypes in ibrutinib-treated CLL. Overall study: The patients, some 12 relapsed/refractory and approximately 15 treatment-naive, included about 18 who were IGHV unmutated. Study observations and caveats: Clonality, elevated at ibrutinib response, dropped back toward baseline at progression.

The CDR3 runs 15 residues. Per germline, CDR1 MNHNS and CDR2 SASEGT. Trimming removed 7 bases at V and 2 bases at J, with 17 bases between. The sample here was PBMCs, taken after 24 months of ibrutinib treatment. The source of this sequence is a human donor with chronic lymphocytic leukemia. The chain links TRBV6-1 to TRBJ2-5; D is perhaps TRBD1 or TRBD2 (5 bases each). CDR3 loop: CASIRGKTEQETQYF. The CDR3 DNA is TGTGCCAGCATCCGAGGGAAGACAGAGCAAGAGACCCAGTACTTC.